The source of this T cell receptor (beta chain) is a study of metastatic and nonmetastatic thyroid tumors. Across the whole study: Repertoire comparison spanned blood and tumor or nodule tissue of malignant and benign thyroid patients. Study findings and constraints: It was reportedly found that TCR beta diversity was significantly higher in malignant thyroid tumors than in benign nodules, a difference seen in both blood and tumor samples.

Patients were all untreated before their thyroid surgery. Trimming cost V 5 bases and J 7 bases, with 14 bases left between them. The CDR3 is 13 residues long. Germline V lookup: CDR1 SEHNR, CDR2 FQNEAQ (reference sequence). Per the authors' pipeline: For papillary thyroid cancer, a distant-metastasis classifier was constructed from CDR3 differences observed across clinicopathological groups. Via MiXCR, TCRdb re-called the PCR reads. TCRdb's processing, not the study's, gives the V and J calls here. The sample holds roughly 21,000 clones; approximately 30% are singletons and the top ten take around 21%. This clone was picked up many times. The antigen remains unidentified.

V and J are TRBV7-9 and TRBJ1-2; tentative D call: TRBD1 (6 bases). Sequences were obtained from blood. This TCR was recovered from a female donor with papillary thyroid cancer or a benign thyroid nodule (not recorded which). Some clones in this sample may be carry-over from other donors' samples. The CDR3 sequence is CASSVGQGLGYTF. Written as DNA, the CDR3 is TGTGCCAGCAGCGTGGGGCAGGGGCTTGGCTACACCTTC.